The next 13 T cell receptor beta chains were all read from a single sample in a study of post-analysis software for immune sequencing data. General study results and limits: Elevated frequency relative to controls characterized roughly five TRBV segments in patients, TRBV5-6, TRBV5-1 and TRBV20-1 among them.

No cognate antigen is known for these TCRs. cDNA libraries of TCR beta carried unique molecular identifiers. TCRdb passed the PCR reads through MiXCR, listing each CDR3 protein once. The repertoire holds some 260,000 distinct CDR3 sequences, with 35% to 40% as singletons. Material for sequencing was blood. Every receptor here comes from a girl aged 5-17 years with multiple sclerosis.

This clonotype appeared once. The V and J genes are TRBV7-8 and TRBJ2-1, with TRBD2 as a possible D gene (5 bases). Near its end, the DNA agrees better with TRBJ2-7, so the J call may be wrong. The CDR3 runs 14 residues. Germline V lookup: CDR1 SGHVS, CDR2 FQNEAQ. CDR3: CASLTGVRTGEQYF. The DNA for the CDR3 is TGTGCCTCCTTGACGGGCGTCCGGACGGGGGAGCAGTACTTC.

The genes are TRBV12-3 or TRBV12-4 and TRBJ1-2, with unresolved D. The CDR3 sequence is 12 residues long. V was trimmed by 7 bases and J by 4 bases, leaving 10 bases between them. The CDR3 loop reads CASTKHRYGYTF. Here the CDR3 DNA reads TGTGCCAGCACCAAACACCGCTATGGCTACACCTTC.

The CDR3 protein is CASSLTGAPRAEAFF. CDR3 sequence (DNA): TGTGCCAGCAGCTTAACTGGGGCACCGAGGGCTGAAGCTTTCTTT. This chain connects TRBV7-3 to TRBJ1-1, with a tentative D call TRBD1 (5 bases). Trimming shortened V by 0 bases and J by 6 bases, and 14 bases separated the two germline ends. The germline V gene has CDR1 SGHTA and CDR2 FQGTGA. CDR3 length equals 15 residues. The whole variable domain, filled in from reference TRBV7-3 and TRBJ1-1, reads GAGVSQTPSNKVTEKGKYVELRCDPISGHTALYWYRQSLGQGPEFLIYFQGTGAADDSGLPNDRFFAVRPEGSVSTLKIQRTERGDSAVYLCASSLTGAPRAEAFFGQGTRLTVV.

V gene TRBV20-1 combines with J gene TRBJ1-5; TRBD1 matches 10 bases. From germline, CDR1 is DFQATT and CDR2 SNEGSKA (reference sequence). CDR3 size: 15 residues. The ends lost 3 bases at V and 4 bases at J; junction bases unmatched: 6. Here the CDR3 reads CSASVGTGANQPQHF. The CDR3 nucleotides are TGCAGTGCTAGTGTTGGGACAGGGGCGAATCAGCCCCAGCATTTT.

Comments on this clonotype: A junction boundary mismatches the germline segment, possibly from a read error. The chain links TRBV27 to TRBJ1-1; 11 bases are shared with TRBD1. Germline V gene data show CDR1 as MNHEY and CDR2 as SMNVEV (reference sequence). The CDR3 has 14 residues. The CDR3 loop reads CASREGQGDTKAFF. Here the CDR3 DNA reads TGTGCCAGCAGGGAGGGACAGGGGGACACTAAAGCTTTCTTT.

This clonotype occurred many times. This chain joins TRBV7-9 and TRBJ2-4, with a weak D call TRBD1 (6 bases). This CDR3 is 15 amino acids long. The ends were cut back, 5 bases at V and 6 bases at J, with 17 bases in the middle. Germline CDR1 reads SEHNR; CDR2 reads FQNEAQ (reference sequence). CDR3 coding DNA: TGTGCCAGCAGCCCGGGACAAGGAGATTCAAACATTCAGTACTTC. Translating it yields CASSPGQGDSNIQYF.

The chain has TRBV25-1 and TRBJ1-2; D is unclear. CDR1 is MGHDK, CDR2 SYGVNS, per germline. V shed 1 base and J shed 0 bases, with 6 bases lying between them. CDR3 length: 14 amino acids. The CDR3 spells CASSESATNYGYTF. For the CDR3, the DNA is TGTGCCAGCAGTGAATCAGCCACTAACTATGGCTACACCTTC.

This clonotype was counted many times. The chain is built from TRBV4-1 and TRBJ1-1, with TRBD1 identical over 7 bases. Germline V gene sequence: CDR1 MGHRA, CDR2 YSYEKL. The CDR3 runs to 14 residues. The V and J ends lost 0 bases and 5 bases, in that order; junction bases with no gene match: 3. The CDR3 loop is CASSQETGATEAFF. CDR3 coding DNA: TGCGCCAGCAGCCAAGAAACAGGGGCAACTGAAGCTTTCTTT.

The chain joins TRBV7-2 to TRBJ1-1, with TRBD1 identical over 8 bases. V shed 2 bases and J 5 bases; nucleotides not matched to a gene: 7. Germline V gene data show CDR1 as SGHTA and CDR2 as FQGNSA. The CDR3 consists of 15 residues. The CDR3 DNA is TGTGCCAGCAGCTTAATCCAGGGGGCGCCTACTGAAGCTTTCTTT. Translated: CASSLIQGAPTEAFF.

The sample holds many counts of this clonotype. The genes are TRBV9 and TRBJ2-6, with unresolved D. The CDR3 is 14 residues long. Trimming cost V 3 bases and J 0 bases, with 4 bases left between them. The germline gives CDR1 SGDLS, CDR2 YYNGEE. The CDR3 spells CASSESSGANVLTF. DNA of the CDR3: TGTGCCAGCAGCGAGAGCTCTGGGGCCAACGTCCTGACTTTC.

The table lists this clonotype with a few counts. The rearrangement links TRBV4-3 to TRBJ1-5; perhaps TRBD1 as D (6 bases). The germline V gene has CDR1 LGHNA and CDR2 YSLEER. V lost 0 bases and J 6 bases, leaving 12 bases between the germline ends. This CDR3 contains 15 residues. Here the CDR3 DNA reads TGCGCCAGCAGCCAAGATCGGTGGGGGGCTCAGCCCCAGCATTTT. This translates into CASSQDRWGAQPQHF.

The J gene is TRBJ2-5, the V gene TRBV10-2; no reliable D call. The last part of the DNA fits TRBJ2-7 better; the J call may be wrong. The CDR3 length is 13 residues. Germline CDR1 WSHSY, CDR2 SAAADI. The CDR3 sequence is CASNTDGPYEQYF. The DNA for the CDR3 is TGCGCCAGCAATACGGACGGGCCCTACGAGCAGTACTTC.

The chain recombines TRBV20-1 with TRBJ2-7; D is ambiguous. CDR3 length: 15 residues. Trimming pared 1 base from V and 2 bases from J, leaving 15 bases between. Germline CDR1 is DFQATT and CDR2 is SNEGSKA (reference sequence). CDR3 in DNA: TGCAGTGCTAGAGTCGGCGCAGGAAATACCTACGAGCAGTACTTC. This encodes CSARVGAGNTYEQYF.